The 4 T cell receptor beta chains presented below share a single source sample, sequenced in a study of cytomegalovirus exposure and HLA in healthy donors. PCR involved 60 Vbeta and 13 Jbeta primers. Measured with immunoSEQ multiplex PCR; TCRdb has only the in-frame clones, and not every one. This sample lists roughly 62,000 clones; its ten largest clones have around 4.2%. Sequencing input: PBMCs. The source of these receptors is a male donor in good health and CMV-seronegative.

About this clone itself: One end of the junction varies from germline; a read error may be responsible. Other DNA sequences in this specimen translate into the identical CDR3. The chain combines TRBV5-1 with TRBJ2-7, with 7 nucleotides matching TRBD1. CDR1 and CDR2 from the germline V gene are SGHRS and YFSETQ. The CDR3 spans 13 residues. CDR3 DNA sequence: TGCGCCAGCAGCTATGACAGGGCCTACGGGCAGTACTTC. Its protein product is CASSYDRAYGQYF. Full variable domain (remainder filled in from reference TRBV5-1 and TRBJ2-7): KAGVTQTPRYLIKTRGQQVTLSCSPISGHRSVSWYQQTPGQGLQFLFEYFSETQRNKGNFPGRFSGRQFSNSRSEMNVSTLELGDSALYLCASSYDRAYGQYFGPGTRLTVT.

V and J are TRBV4-3 and TRBJ2-1; 7 bases align to TRBD1. CDR1 LGHNA and CDR2 YSLEER come from the germline V gene. This CDR3 is 15 amino acids long. The junction had 7 bases not matched to a gene; V was cut back by 1 base and J by 7 bases. Here the CDR3 reads CASSQGNRGANEQFF. The CDR3 region has the DNA TGCGCCAGCAGCCAAGGCAACAGGGGCGCGAATGAGCAGTTCTTC.

The CDR3 spells CASSQDGGGETQYF. DNA of the CDR3: TGTGCCAGCAGCCAAGACGGGGGAGGGGAGACCCAGTACTTC. The genes are TRBV7-9 and TRBJ2-5, with TRBD2 matching 7 bases. This CDR3 region has 14 residues. The junction had 8 bases not matched to a gene; V was cut back by 5 bases and J by 5 bases. Germline assignment: CDR1 SEHNR and CDR2 FQNEAQ (reference sequence).

The chain combines TRBV7-2 with TRBJ1-1; perhaps TRBD1 as D (6 bases). This CDR3 contains 16 residues. Trimming took off 2 bases at V and 1 base at J, with 14 bases between the two ends. Germline-derived CDR1 and CDR2 are SGHTA and FQGNSA. The CDR3: CASSLRPARGNTEAFF. The CDR3 DNA sequence: TGTGCCAGCAGCTTACGACCGGCCAGGGGGAACACTGAAGCTTTCTTT.